These T cell receptor beta chains were read from a single sample in a study of T cell responses to AZD1222 COVID-19 vaccine. Data came from immunoSEQ multiplex PCR; TCRdb stores just in-frame clones and leaves some out. The top ten clones hold under 2.5% of a sample with 150,000 to 200,000 clones, around 93% of them seen once. The sequencing here drew on peripheral blood, taken on day 0 of AZD1222 vaccination. All receptors come from an adult in good health. Both conserved end residues are part of each CDR3. A D gene is named only where the DNA matches it firmly. A clone size is listed for some rows: how often the clone was seen (once, few, many), or a class if it is expanded.

D gene: .; J gene: TRBJ2-2; clone size: .; V gene: TRBV27; CDR3 DNA: TGTGCCAGCAGTTTGTTCAGGCAGGGAGAGAATACCGGGGAGCTGTTTTTT; CDR3 protein: CASSLFRQGENTGELFF
D gene: TRBD1; J gene: TRBJ2-1; clone size: .; V gene: TRBV10-3; CDR3 DNA: TGTGCCATCAGTGTCGCCGGGACAGGAGGTCAAAATGAGCAGTTCTTC; CDR3 protein: CAISVAGTGGQNEQFF
D gene: TRBD1; J gene: TRBJ1-4; clone size: .; V gene: TRBV25-1; CDR3 DNA: TGTGTCAGCAGCCAATCCGGGACAGGGGGCGAAAAACTGTTTTTT; CDR3 protein: CVSSQSGTGGEKLFF
D gene: .; J gene: TRBJ1-1; clone size: .; V gene: TRBV7-2; CDR3 DNA: TGTGCCAGCAGCTTAGAAATGAACACTGAAGCTTTCTTT; CDR3 protein: CASSLEMNTEAFF
D gene: .; J gene: TRBJ2-7; clone size: .; V gene: TRBV28; CDR3 DNA: TGTGCCAGCAGTCCCCCCGGCTGGGGACCCTACGAGCAGTACTTC; CDR3 protein: CASSPPGWGPYEQYF
D gene: .; J gene: TRBJ2-1; clone size: once; V gene: TRBV10-3; CDR3 DNA: TGTGCCATCCGAATGGGGGATGGGGACTACAATGAGCAGTTCTTC; CDR3 protein: CAIRMGDGDYNEQFF
D gene: .; J gene: TRBJ2-4; clone size: once; V gene: TRBV11-2; CDR3 DNA: TGTGCCAGCAGCTTAGAGTGGTGGGACCGGGACAAGGCCAAAAACATTCAGTACTTC; CDR3 protein: CASSLEWWDRDKAKNIQYF
D gene: TRBD1; J gene: TRBJ1-2; clone size: .; V gene: TRBV4-1; CDR3 DNA: TGCGCCAGCAGCCAAAGGAACCTTGGGACAGGGAATAACTATGGCTACACCTTC; CDR3 protein: CASSQRNLGTGNNYGYTF
D gene: TRBD1; J gene: TRBJ1-2; clone size: .; V gene: TRBV19; CDR3 DNA: TGTGCCAGTAAACGGCGGCAGGGGGCTCTGGACTATGGCTACACCTTC; CDR3 protein: CASKRRQGALDYGYTF
D gene: TRBD2; J gene: TRBJ2-3; clone size: .; V gene: TRBV19; CDR3 DNA: TGTGCCAGTAGTACCCGGACTAGCGGGGGCACAGATACGCAGTATTTT; CDR3 protein: CASSTRTSGGTDTQYF
D gene: .; J gene: TRBJ1-3; clone size: .; V gene: TRBV23-1; CDR3 DNA: TGCGCCAACCCACTGGAGAGGGGCCCCTCTGGAAACACCATATATTTT; CDR3 protein: CANPLERGPSGNTIYF
D gene: TRBD2; J gene: TRBJ2-5; clone size: .; V gene: TRBV3-1/TRBV3-2; CDR3 DNA: TGTGCCAGCAGCCAAGATAGACTAGCATTGGCGACCCAGTACTTC; CDR3 protein: CASSQDRLALATQYF